The rows below give T cell receptor beta chains drawn from one sample of a study of T cell clones after liver transplantation. The method was immunoSEQ multiplex PCR; TCRdb's version includes in-frame clones alone and lacks a portion of them. The sample records 55,000 or so clones, 71% being singletons. The input for sequencing was CD4+ T cells from blood, taken before liver transplant. The receptors here all came from a human donor who received a liver transplant. CDR3s include the opening cysteine and the closing phenylalanine or tryptophan. A D gene is named only where the DNA matches it firmly. The size entry is marked missing in some rows and otherwise reads once, few, many or a size class.

clone size,J gene,D gene,V gene,CDR3 protein,CDR3 DNA
NA,TRBJ1-4,TRBD1,TRBV5-4,CASSLGATGGGEKLFF,TGTGCCAGCAGCTTGGGCGCGACAGGGGGAGGTGAAAAACTGTTTTTT
NA,TRBJ2-7,TRBD2,TRBV10-3,CAISSSGGGTYEQYF,TGTGCCATCAGTTCTAGCGGGGGGGGAACCTACGAGCAGTACTTC
NA,TRBJ2-1,NA,TRBV4-1,CASTSEHEQFF,TGCGCCAGCACCTCGGAGCATGAGCAGTTCTTC
NA,TRBJ2-6,NA,TRBV11-2,CASSRDVAAGANVLTF,TGTGCCAGCAGCAGAGACGTGGCAGCGGGGGCCAACGTCCTGACTTTC
NA,TRBJ1-1,NA,TRBV7-9,CASSYLAENTEAFF,TGTGCCAGCAGCTATCTGGCTGAGAACACTGAAGCTTTCTTT
NA,TRBJ2-3,TRBD2,TRBV4-2,CASSPLRSSGGVDTQYF,TGTGCCAGCAGCCCCCTCCGCTCTAGCGGGGGGGTAGATACGCAGTATTTT
few,TRBJ1-6,NA,TRBV19,CASSIEDNNSPLHF,TGTGCCAGTAGTATCGAGGACAATAATTCACCCCTCCACTTT
NA,TRBJ1-2,TRBD1,TRBV28,CASTHGKGAQGGYTF,TGTGCCAGCACTCATGGGAAGGGGGCGCAAGGCGGCTACACCTTC
NA,TRBJ1-2,NA,TRBV28,CASSPQTVTNYGYTF,TGTGCCAGCAGTCCCCAGACAGTGACTAACTATGGCTACACCTTC
NA,TRBJ2-1,NA,TRBV27,CASSSPGYNEQFF,TGTGCCAGCAGTTCTCCGGGCTACAATGAGCAGTTCTTC
NA,TRBJ1-3,NA,TRBV7-9,CASSPLGNTIYF,TGTGCCAGCAGCCCCCTCGGAAACACCATATATTTT
many,TRBJ2-3,TRBD2,TRBV5-1,CASSLRLAGGTDTQYF,TGCGCCAGCAGCTTGAGACTAGCGGGGGGGACAGATACGCAGTATTTT
NA,TRBJ2-2,NA,TRBV18,CASSPWANSNTGELFF,TGTGCCAGCTCACCCTGGGCGAATTCCAACACCGGGGAGCTGTTTTTT
NA,TRBJ2-4,NA,TRBV27,CASSLLTQGFQYF,TGTGCCAGCAGTTTACTCACTCAGGGGTTTCAGTACTTC
NA,TRBJ1-3,NA,TRBV7-2,CASSLVAGVGNTIYF,TGTGCCAGCAGCTTAGTAGCAGGGGTTGGAAACACCATATATTTT
NA,TRBJ1-2,NA,TRBV4-2,CASSQDEGQHYGYTF,TGTGCCAGCAGCCAAGATGAAGGACAGCATTATGGCTACACCTTC
NA,TRBJ2-5,TRBD1,TRBV5-1,CASSWLGQTQETQYF,TGCGCCAGCAGCTGGTTGGGACAGACTCAAGAGACCCAGTACTTC
NA,TRBJ1-3,NA,TRBV15,CATKEGGSGNTIYF,TGTGCCACCAAAGAAGGGGGCTCTGGAAACACCATATATTTT
NA,TRBJ1-4,TRBD1,TRBV5-1,CASRPRTGEKLFF,TGCGCCAGCAGACCTAGGACAGGGGAAAAACTGTTTTTT
NA,TRBJ2-2,NA,TRBV19,CASSIQTGTGELFF,TGTGCCAGTAGTATCCAAACAGGCACCGGGGAGCTGTTTTTT
NA,TRBJ2-1,NA,TRBV15,CATGWGEEGNEQFF,TGTGCCACCGGATGGGGGGAGGAAGGCAATGAGCAGTTCTTC
many,TRBJ1-5,TRBD1,TRBV7-9,CASSTGTGDLNQPQHF,TGTGCCAGCAGCACTGGGACAGGGGACCTTAATCAGCCCCAGCATTTT
NA,TRBJ1-2,TRBD1,TRBV9,CASSVGGMTGGAGRGYTF,TGTGCCAGCAGCGTAGGGGGGATGACAGGGGGCGCTGGCCGGGGCTACACCTTC
NA,TRBJ1-6,TRBD1,TRBV9,CASSEGAGGDNSPLHF,TGTGCCAGCAGCGAGGGGGCAGGGGGCGATAATTCACCCCTCCACTTT
NA,TRBJ2-7,NA,TRBV6-5,CASSKGTPYEQYF,TGTGCCAGCAGCAAAGGGACACCCTACGAGCAGTACTTC
many,TRBJ2-7,TRBD1,TRBV5-4,CASSTAQGAGTYEQYF,TGTGCCAGCAGCACCGCCCAGGGGGCCGGTACTTACGAGCAGTACTTC
NA,TRBJ2-2,TRBD1,TRBV28,CASSLYGSGGTDTGELFF,TGTGCCAGCAGTTTATACGGATCAGGGGGCACGGACACCGGGGAGCTGTTTTTT
NA,TRBJ2-1,TRBD1,TRBV11-3,CASSSGQGYNEQFF,TGTGCCAGCAGCTCGGGACAGGGTTACAATGAGCAGTTCTTC
NA,TRBJ2-3,NA,TRBV7-9,CASSTDRTSTDTQYF,TGTGCCAGCAGCACAGACAGAACTAGCACAGATACGCAGTATTTT
NA,TRBJ1-6,TRBD1,TRBV30,CAGRTGGNSPLHF,TGTGCCGGGCGGACAGGGGGCAATTCACCCCTCCACTTT
NA,TRBJ1-4,NA,TRBV4-1,CASSQDLSGLNEKLFF,TGCGCCAGCAGCCAAGATTTGTCAGGCCTTAATGAAAAACTGTTTTTT
many,TRBJ1-6,NA,TRBV6-5,CASSSGNYNSPLHF,TGTGCCAGCAGTTCAGGAAACTATAATTCACCCCTCCACTTT
NA,TRBJ2-7,NA,TRBV19,CASSSNGYEQYF,TGTGCCAGTAGTTCAAACGGCTACGAGCAGTACTTC
NA,TRBJ1-1,NA,TRBV4-1,CASSQGAFF,TGCGCCAGCAGCCAGGGCGCTTTCTTT
NA,TRBJ2-7,TRBD2,TRBV7-9,CASGRGGTEEQYF,TGTGCCAGCGGCCGGGGGGGCACGGAGGAGCAGTACTTC
NA,TRBJ1-2,NA,TRBV2,CASRNPGQVRRGYTF,TGTGCCAGCAGGAATCCTGGCCAGGTCCGAAGAGGCTACACCTTC
NA,TRBJ1-2,TRBD1,TRBV14,CANDRDPFYTF,TGTGCCAACGACAGGGATCCATTCTACACCTTC
once,TRBJ2-6,NA,TRBV13,CASSREQVVGSGANVLTF,TGTGCCAGCAGCCGAGAACAGGTTGTGGGCTCTGGGGCCAACGTCCTGACTTTC
NA,TRBJ2-2,NA,TRBV6-1,CASKGPNTGELFF,TGTGCCAGCAAGGGGCCGAACACCGGGGAGCTGTTTTTT
NA,TRBJ1-5,NA,TRBV18,CASSPTGPNQPQHF,TGTGCCAGCTCACCAACAGGGCCCAATCAGCCCCAGCATTTT
NA,TRBJ2-2,TRBD1,TRBV7-9,CASSLGTGGSTGELFF,TGTGCCAGCAGCTTAGGGACAGGGGGAAGCACCGGGGAGCTGTTTTTT
NA,TRBJ2-2,NA,TRBV5-4,CASSLPGIGSTGELFF,TGTGCCAGCAGCTTGCCAGGGATAGGTAGCACCGGGGAGCTGTTTTTT
NA,TRBJ1-2,TRBD1,TRBV27,CASSLSGQGAGGYTF,TGTGCCAGCAGTTTATCGGGACAGGGGGCGGGTGGCTACACCTTC
NA,TRBJ1-2,TRBD1,TRBV28,CASRQGDYGYTF,TGTGCCAGCCGACAGGGCGACTATGGCTACACCTTC
NA,TRBJ1-2,TRBD1,TRBV10-3,CAISGGQGTYGYTF,TGTGCCATCAGTGGTGGACAGGGGACCTATGGCTACACCTTC
NA,TRBJ2-5,NA,TRBV7-2,CASSLGGRGYLETQYF,TGTGCCAGCAGCCTCGGGGGGCGGGGGTACCTAGAGACCCAGTACTTC